These 14 T cell receptor beta chains share one sample of origin, sequenced in a study of cytomegalovirus exposure and HLA in healthy donors. PCR amplification relied on 60 Vbeta primers (plus 13 Jbeta primers). Data came from immunoSEQ multiplex PCR; TCRdb stores just in-frame clones and leaves some out. This sample carries roughly 180,000 clones, 70% to 85% of them seen once, and the ten largest clones take 3.7%. The sequenced sample consisted of PBMCs. These receptors all come from a woman aged 55-69 years in good health and CMV-seropositive.

The rearrangement links TRBV7-2 to TRBJ2-7; the match to TRBD2 covers 11 bases. V trimming: 5 bases; J trimming: 9 bases; junction bases outside the gene matches: 18. Germline V CDR1 and CDR2: SGHTA, FQGNSA. The CDR3 length is 17 residues. This chain's CDR3 is CASSPPLVAGGGRVQYF. The CDR3 DNA is TGTGCCAGCAGCCCCCCCTTGGTAGCGGGAGGGGGTCGTGTGCAGTACTTC.

V gene TRBV7-6 combines with J gene TRBJ2-7; the match to TRBD2 covers 7 bases. Germline CDR1 SGHVS, CDR2 FNYEAQ. This CDR3 region has 14 residues. V trimming: 6 bases; J trimming: 2 bases; junction bases outside the gene matches: 7. CDR3 region: CASSTSVAAYEQYF. CDR3 coding DNA: TGTGCCAGCAGTACTAGCGTAGCGGCCTACGAGCAGTACTTC.

This chain uses TRBV18 with TRBJ2-1, with unresolved D. This CDR3 has 13 amino acids. Germline V CDR1 and CDR2: KGHSH, LQKENI. Trimming removed 6 bases from V and 3 bases from J, with 9 bases in between. CDR3 in amino acids: CASSGVGYNEQFF. CDR3 DNA: TGTGCCAGCTCCGGAGTGGGCTACAATGAGCAGTTCTTC.

The chain couples TRBV13 to TRBJ1-1, with a tentative D call TRBD1 (6 bases). Germline CDR1 PRHDT, CDR2 FYEKMQ (reference sequence). This CDR3 contains 16 residues. With 1 base removed from V and 5 bases from J, the gap between germline ends came to 17 bases. The CDR3 DNA reads TGTGCCAGCAGCTTAGTGGGGGGGCTAAAAAGGACTGAAGCTTTCTTT. Its translation is CASSLVGGLKRTEAFF.

The V gene is TRBV6-1, the J gene TRBJ2-7; 8 nucleotides align to TRBD2. The CDR3 is made up of 15 amino acids. Germline V CDR1 and CDR2: MNHNS, SASEGT. The ends lost 6 bases at V and 0 bases at J; junction bases unmatched: 7. The CDR3, as DNA: TGTGCCAGCAGAGAAAGCGGGGGCTTCTCCTACGAGCAGTACTTC. Its protein is CASRESGGFSYEQYF.

The chain uses TRBV10-3 and TRBJ1-6; D possibly corresponds to TRBD1 (6 bases). Per the germline V gene, CDR1 is ENHRY and CDR2 is SYGVKD. V lost 8 bases and J 6 bases, leaving 11 bases between the germline ends. CDR3 length: 13 residues. The CDR3 is CAIQGQFNSPLHF. In DNA, the CDR3 is TGTGCCATCCAGGGACAATTTAATTCACCCCTCCACTTT.

The V and J genes are TRBV5-1 and TRBJ1-4; tentative D call: TRBD1 (6 bases). Per the germline V gene, CDR1 is SGHRS and CDR2 is YFSETQ. Trimming pared 1 base from V and 7 bases from J, leaving 14 bases between. The CDR3 has 15 amino acids. The DNA of the CDR3 is TGCGCCAGCAGCTTGTCGACAGGAGGTGGTGAAAAACTGTTTTTT. Its translation is CASSLSTGGGEKLFF.

The chain carries TRBV19 and TRBJ2-5; 8 positions agree with TRBD2. Germline values: CDR1 LNHDA, CDR2 SQIVND (reference sequence). The CDR3 loop spans 17 amino acids. The trim removed 5 bases at V and 5 bases at J, leaving 16 bases unmatched. The CDR3 DNA follows: TGTGCCAGTAGTTTAGCCTTGGCTAGCGGGTTAGTGGAGACCCAGTACTTC. Amino acids: CASSLALASGLVETQYF. The full variable domain, completed using reference TRBV19 and TRBJ2-5, is DGGITQSPKYLFRKEGQNVTLSCEQNLNHDAMYWYRQDPGQGLRLIYYSQIVNDFQKGDIAEGYSVSREKKESFPLTVTSAQKNPTAFYLCASSLALASGLVETQYFGPGTRLLVL.

This clone was detected only a few times. This chain links TRBV5-6 with TRBJ1-6; 8 nucleotides align to TRBD1. This CDR3 is 15 amino acids long. The trim removed 3 bases at V and 9 bases at J, leaving 8 bases unmatched. Germline V CDR1 and CDR2: SGHDT, YYEEEE. This chain's CDR3 is CASSYWTGLGSPLHF. In DNA form, the CDR3 reads TGTGCCAGCAGCTACTGGACAGGGTTGGGTTCACCCCTCCACTTT.

This clone was counted a few times. The chain is built from TRBV5-6 and TRBJ2-2, with 8 positions matching TRBD1. Germline CDR1 SGHDT, CDR2 YYEEEE. CDR3 length: 16 residues. Trimming cost V 1 base and J 3 bases; bases outside gene matches: 5. CDR3 region: CASSLLQGADTGELFF. For the CDR3, the DNA is TGTGCCAGCAGCTTGCTCCAGGGGGCGGACACCGGGGAGCTGTTTTTT.

This clone was detected a few times. This rearrangement joins TRBV23-1 to TRBJ2-7, with 7 nucleotides matching TRBD2. TRBV23-1 is noted as an ORF with a role that remains uncertain. V gave up 7 bases and J gave up 0 bases; unmatched junction bases: 9. The CDR3 totals 15 residues. The CDR3: CASTHRSGVSYEQYF. The CDR3 DNA follows: TGCGCCAGCACCCATCGGAGCGGGGTCTCCTACGAGCAGTACTTC.

The genes are TRBV27 and TRBJ2-7; TRBD2 is a possible D gene (5 bases). Trimming stripped 4 bases from V and 4 bases from J, with 11 bases between. Germline CDR1 and CDR2: MNHEY and SMNVEV (reference sequence). CDR3 length equals 13 residues. The CDR3 bases are TGTGCCAGCAGTTATAGGCTAGCTTACGAGCAGTACTTC. It translates to CASSYRLAYEQYF.

This clone was seen more than once but under ten times. The rearrangement joins TRBV28 to TRBJ2-1; possibly TRBD2 for D (7 bases). V dropped 7 bases and J dropped 6 bases, with 22 bases sitting between them. Germline CDR1 reads MDHEN; CDR2 reads SYDVKM. The CDR3 length is 16 residues. Written as DNA, the CDR3 is TGTGCCAGCAATGTCGGGGGGCTCGCCGTTATCAATGAGCAGTTCTTC. Translation gives CASNVGGLAVINEQFF.

The rearrangement uses TRBV6-1 and TRBJ2-7; TRBD2 matches at 8 bases. Germline trimming cut 0 bases from V and 4 bases from J; bases unmatched to any gene: 11. Per germline, CDR1 MNHNS and CDR2 SASEGT. The CDR3 is 17 residues long. CDR3 amino acids: CASSEALHSGSKYEQYF. The CDR3 coding sequence is TGTGCCAGCAGTGAAGCGCTTCACAGCGGGAGCAAGTACGAGCAGTACTTC.